These 24 T cell receptor beta chains were sequenced from one sample in a study of OX40 agonist ivuxolimab in advanced cancers. Sequencing used immunoSEQ multiplex PCR; TCRdb keeps in-frame clones, though not all of them. The table has tens of thousands of clones, about 91% seen once. The source was CD4+ or CD8+ T cells sorted from blood, collected in a trial of the OX40 agonist ivuxolimab. The receptor set was obtained from an adult with an advanced solid tumor such as melanoma, head and neck, liver or kidney cancer.

This rearrangement joins TRBV15 to TRBJ2-5; D unclear. In germline, CDR1 is LNHNV, CDR2 YYDKDF (reference sequence). V lost 0 bases, J lost 3 bases, and 11 bases lay in between. This CDR3 comprises 15 residues. CDR3 in amino acids: CATSRDGFGKETQYF. In nucleotides, the CDR3 is TGTGCCACCAGCAGAGATGGCTTTGGAAAAGAGACCCAGTACTTC.

This chain uses TRBV5-1 with TRBJ2-3; no clear D. Trimming removed 0 bases at V and 1 base at J, with 9 bases between. CDR1 is SGHRS, CDR2 YFSETQ, per germline. The CDR3 spans 15 residues. The CDR3, as DNA: TGCGCCAGCAGCTTGGGGCAGTACGGCACAGATACGCAGTATTTT. It codes for CASSLGQYGTDTQYF.

In this sample, this clone turned up once. This CDR3 is CASSDVLAGVNEQFF. The CDR3 DNA sequence: TGTGCCAGCAGTGACGTCCTAGCGGGAGTAAATGAGCAGTTCTTC. The rearrangement joins TRBV2 to TRBJ2-1; TRBD2 agrees at 10 bases. From germline, CDR1 is SNHLY and CDR2 FYNNEI. The CDR3 consists of 15 residues. V gave up 3 bases and J gave up 7 bases; unmatched junction bases: 6.

V gene TRBV7-6 combines with J gene TRBJ2-5; D may be TRBD1 (6 bases). V was pared by 5 bases and J by 2 bases, with 12 bases between. CDR1 is SGHVS, CDR2 FNYEAQ, per germline. The CDR3 contains 14 residues. The CDR3 DNA reads as TGTGCCAGCAGCCTATACAGGGATCAAGAGACCCAGTACTTC. It is translated as CASSLYRDQETQYF.

The chain joins TRBV7-2 to TRBJ1-2, with 9 bases fitting TRBD1. Germline loops: CDR1 SGHTA, CDR2 FQGNSA. The CDR3 runs 14 residues. J was trimmed by 6 bases and V by 4 bases; bases with no gene match: 6. The CDR3 DNA reads TGTGCCAGCAGCTCGCCGGACAGGGGTCATGGCTACACCTTC. Amino acids: CASSSPDRGHGYTF.

The CDR3 protein is CAISVLSDTQYF. CDR3 nucleotide sequence: TGTGCCATCAGTGTTCTTTCAGATACGCAGTATTTT. The rearrangement joins TRBV10-3 to TRBJ2-3, with D unresolved. Per the germline V gene, CDR1 is ENHRY and CDR2 is SYGVKD. The CDR3 is 12 residues long. V was cut by 4 bases and J by 4 bases, with 6 bases left in between.

This chain joins TRBV7-2 and TRBJ1-2; a weak D match, TRBD1 (6 bases). Per the germline V gene, CDR1 is SGHTA and CDR2 is FQGNSA. The CDR3 extends over 13 amino acids. Trimming removed 5 bases from V and 5 bases from J, with 12 bases in between. DNA of the CDR3: TGTGCCAGCAGCATCTCACAGGGTTATGGCTACACCTTC. Amino acids: CASSISQGYGYTF.

V usage is TRBV28 and J usage is TRBJ2-2; the D gene could be TRBD1 or TRBD2 (5 bases each). V was clipped by 6 bases and J by 3 bases, with 11 bases between them. CDR3 length: 14 amino acids. Germline CDR1 is MDHEN and CDR2 is SYDVKM. This CDR3 is CASSPGPHTGELFF. The CDR3 nucleotides read TGTGCCAGCAGCCCGGGACCGCACACCGGGGAGCTGTTTTTT.

The chain combines TRBV7-2 with TRBJ2-7; the D gene could be TRBD1 or TRBD2 (5 bases each). The CDR3 length is 15 residues. Germline values: CDR1 SGHTA, CDR2 FQGNSA. The V end lost 0 bases, the J end lost 2 bases, and 11 bases lay between the germline ends. CDR3 DNA sequence: TGTGCCAGCAGCTTAGCTTACGGGGCCGCCTACGAGCAGTACTTC. Amino acid sequence: CASSLAYGAAYEQYF.

The chain combines TRBV2 with TRBJ2-2; TRBD2 matches 15 bases. From germline, CDR1 is SNHLY and CDR2 FYNNEI. J gave up 7 bases and V 8 bases, and 8 bases lay outside the gene matches. The CDR3 length is 16 residues. The CDR3 here is CASLRGLAGGVGELFF. The CDR3 DNA reads TGTGCCAGCCTGAGAGGACTAGCGGGAGGGGTCGGGGAGCTGTTTTTT. The variable domain in full, with the rest retrieved from reference TRBV2 and TRBJ2-2, is EPEVTQTPSHQVTQMGQEVILRCVPISNHLYFYWYRQILGQKVEFLVSFYNNEISEKSEIFDDQFSVERPDGSNFTLKIRSTKLEDSAMYFCASLRGLAGGVGELFFGEGSRLTVL.

V and J are TRBV19 and TRBJ1-1; D uncertain. V lost 4 bases and J lost 4, with 10 bases in between. Germline V CDR1 and CDR2: LNHDA, SQIVND (reference sequence). The CDR3 is 13 residues long. This chain's CDR3 is CASSKEAPTEAFF. CDR3 DNA sequence: TGTGCCAGTAGTAAAGAAGCCCCCACTGAAGCTTTCTTT.

The chain carries TRBV12-5 and TRBJ2-7, with D possibly TRBD1 on 5 matching bases. Germline assignment: CDR1 LGHNT and CDR2 FRNRAP. Trimming shortened V by 1 base and J by 7 bases, and 14 bases separated the two germline ends. The CDR3 runs to 14 residues. The CDR3 here is CASGLGLGVGEQYF. CDR3 nucleotides: TGTGCTAGTGGTTTGGGCTTAGGGGTCGGGGAGCAGTACTTC.

The rearrangement joins TRBV2 to TRBJ2-7, with TRBD1 matching 8 bases. Germline lookup yields CDR1 SNHLY and CDR2 FYNNEI. Trimming removed 5 bases from V and 4 bases from J; junction bases left unmatched: 7. The CDR3 runs 14 residues. CDR3 in amino acids: CASSPGQGKYEQYF. CDR3 DNA sequence: TGTGCCAGCAGTCCCGGACAGGGTAAATACGAGCAGTACTTC.

For this clone: Other DNA sequences in this specimen translate into the identical CDR3. The gene calls are TRBV6-6 and TRBJ1-3, with a tentative D call TRBD1 (6 bases). Trimming cost V 6 bases and J 1 base, with 10 bases left between them. The CDR3 consists of 14 residues. Germline-derived CDR1 and CDR2 are MNHNY and SVGAGI (reference sequence). CDR3 sequence: CASSRQGSGNTIYF. The CDR3 DNA follows: TGTGCCAGCAGCCGTCAGGGGTCTGGAAACACCATATATTTT.

This chain connects TRBV11-2 to TRBJ2-3, with 12 bases identical to TRBD2. Germline V lookup: CDR1 SGHAT, CDR2 FQNNGV. The V gene end was trimmed by 2 bases and the J gene end by 2 bases; junction bases not matched to a gene: 11. This CDR3 has 19 amino acids. CDR3 region: CASSLSSGRAGRDTDTQYF. CDR3 nucleotides: TGTGCCAGCAGCTTATCTAGCGGGAGGGCCGGTAGGGACACAGATACGCAGTATTTT.

V usage is TRBV7-8 and J usage is TRBJ2-5; D might be TRBD1 (6 bases). Trimming cost V 3 bases and J 8 bases, with 10 bases left between them. There are 12 residues in the CDR3. The germline V gene encodes CDR1 SGHVS and CDR2 FQNEAQ. Here the CDR3 reads CASSLTGYTQYF. The CDR3 region has the DNA TGTGCCAGCAGCTTGACAGGCTATACCCAGTACTTC.

This chain joins TRBV7-9 and TRBJ2-7; 8 bases map to TRBD1. V trimming: 5 bases; J trimming: 5 bases; junction bases outside the gene matches: 8. The CDR3 runs 14 residues. Germline V gives CDR1 SEHNR, CDR2 FQNEAQ (reference sequence). In nucleotides, the CDR3 is TGTGCCAGCAGCCAAGGACAGGGTCGCCACGAGCAGTACTTC. It specifies CASSQGQGRHEQYF.

The V call is TRBV18, the J call TRBJ2-1; 11 bases agree with TRBD2. V lost 2 bases, J lost 10 bases, and 7 bases stayed unmatched. Germline V gene data show CDR1 as KGHSH and CDR2 as LQKENI. The CDR3 extends over 15 amino acids. DNA for the CDR3: TGTGCCAGCTCACCAGGGTCTAGCGGGAGGTACGAGCAGTTCTTC. This sequence encodes CASSPGSSGRYEQFF.

This clone was counted a single time. The chain joins TRBV2 to TRBJ1-1; D might be TRBD1 (5 bases). The CDR3 length is 14 residues. V was pared by 6 bases and J by 2 bases, with 13 bases between. Germline V lookup: CDR1 SNHLY, CDR2 FYNNEI. The CDR3 loop reads CASSARVGNTEAFF. The CDR3 bases are TGTGCCAGCAGCGCCAGGGTTGGAAACACTGAAGCTTTCTTT.

The chain is built from TRBV5-6 and TRBJ2-3; no clear D. CDR1 SGHDT and CDR2 YYEEEE come from the germline V gene. Between the trimmed V and J ends, which lost 4 bases and 5 bases, there was a span of 11 bases. This CDR3 has 13 amino acids. DNA of the CDR3: TGTGCCAGCAGCCCCAATGCGCTAGATACGCAGTATTTT. It yields the protein CASSPNALDTQYF.

V usage is TRBV5-1 and J usage is TRBJ1-4; 8 nucleotides line up with TRBD1. From germline, CDR1 is SGHRS and CDR2 YFSETQ. This CDR3 region has 14 residues. Germline trimming cut 4 bases from V and 7 bases from J; bases unmatched to any gene: 6. CDR3 DNA sequence: TGCGCCAGCAGCGTACAGGGGGGCGGTGAAAAACTGTTTTTT. Encoded protein: CASSVQGGGEKLFF.

The chain is built from TRBV13 and TRBJ2-5; D is perhaps TRBD2 (5 bases). V dropped 5 bases and J dropped 2 bases, with 18 bases sitting between them. Germline loops: CDR1 PRHDT, CDR2 FYEKMQ (reference sequence). The CDR3 spans 16 residues. This chain's CDR3 is CASSPRERTAQETQYF. The CDR3 nucleotides read TGTGCCAGCAGCCCCCGCGAGCGGACGGCGCAAGAGACCCAGTACTTC.

This sequence joins TRBV5-1 and TRBJ2-5; D ambiguous. This CDR3 is built from 13 residues. V was pared by 4 bases and J by 7 bases, with 14 bases between. CDR1 is SGHRS, CDR2 YFSETQ, per germline. This CDR3 is CASSPRGGPTQYF. As DNA, the CDR3 is TGCGCCAGCAGCCCTAGAGGTGGTCCGACCCAGTACTTC.

The J gene is TRBJ2-7, the V gene TRBV5-3; D call uncertain. TRBV5-3 is labeled an ORF, and its function is uncertain. Trimming removed 4 bases at V and 2 bases at J, with 22 bases between. The CDR3 extends over 17 amino acids. Here the CDR3 DNA reads TGTGCCAGAAGCATTTCCGGGCCGCCTACAGTTCCCTACGAGCAGTACTTC. It codes for CARSISGPPTVPYEQYF.